The present T cell receptor (beta chain) was sequenced within a study of CD8+CD57+ T cells in acquired aplastic anemia. TCR beta VDJ and CDR3 profiling used genomic DNA as template. TCRdb called the reads again in MiXCR, with one record for every CDR3 protein. The sample records 260,000 or so distinct CDR3 sequences, around 82% being singletons. V dropped 5 bases and J dropped 4; count of bases not matched to a gene: 2. Germline V gene lookup returns CDR1 MNHEY and CDR2 SVGAGI. CDR3 length: 13 residues. The sequenced patients had an expansion of CD8+CD57+ cells seen by flow cytometry. This TCR came from a human donor with aplastic anemia. The chain links TRBV6-5 to TRBJ2-5, with TRBD2 matching over 9 bases. The sequenced material came from sorted CD4+, CD8+, or CD8+CD57+ T cells (not recorded which) from PBMCs. The DNA for the CDR3 is TGTGCCAGCAGTCCGACTAGCGGAGAGACCCAGTACTTC. Residues: CASSPTSGETQYF.